This TCR beta chain was documented in a study of T-cell memory formation after mild COVID-19. One entry per CDR3 protein, called by TCRdb with MiXCR from the 5' RACE reads. The sample contains some 180,000 distinct CDR3 sequences, approximately 18% of which appear only once. Germline loops: CDR1 MNHEY, CDR2 SVGAGI. The CDR3 has 15 amino acids. Trimming left V 8 bases short and J 8 bases short, with 24 bases between. This clonotype was obtained from a man aged 18 to 35 who had mild COVID-19 (a few samples of this study predate the infection). Cell type and time point are not known. Sequencing input: PBMCs or a T cell subset sorted from them (not recorded which). The chain has TRBV6-5 and TRBJ1-2, with a tentative D call TRBD1 (6 bases). The CDR3: CASRFEGQQPGGYTF. The CDR3 region has the DNA TGTGCCAGCCGCTTCGAGGGACAACAACCTGGGGGCTACACCTTC.